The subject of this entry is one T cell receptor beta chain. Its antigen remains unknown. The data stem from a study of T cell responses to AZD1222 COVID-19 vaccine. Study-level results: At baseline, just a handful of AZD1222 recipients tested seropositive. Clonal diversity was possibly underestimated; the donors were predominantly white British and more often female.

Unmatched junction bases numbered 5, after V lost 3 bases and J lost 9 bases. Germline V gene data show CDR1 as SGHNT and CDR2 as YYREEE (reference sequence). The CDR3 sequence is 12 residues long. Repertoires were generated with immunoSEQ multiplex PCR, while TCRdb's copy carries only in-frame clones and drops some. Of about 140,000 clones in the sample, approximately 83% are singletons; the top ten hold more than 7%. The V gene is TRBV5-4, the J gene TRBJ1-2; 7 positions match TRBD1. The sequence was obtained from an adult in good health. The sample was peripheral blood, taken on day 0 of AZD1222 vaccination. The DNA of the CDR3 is TGTGCCAGCAGCTCCCCGACAGGGAGCTACACCTTC. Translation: CASSSPTGSYTF.